These 4 T cell receptor beta chains originate from one sample sequenced in a study of CD8 T cells in ankylosing spondylitis. TCRdb used MiXCR to reprocess the 5' RACE reads, holding one entry per CDR3 protein. Among 80,000 to 100,000 distinct CDR3 sequences, about 8.3% were seen once, and the ten largest hold around 10%. The specimen was blood, either unsorted or a sorted T cell fraction (not recorded which). The receptor set was obtained from a male donor with ankylosing spondylitis or in good health (not recorded which).

This clonotype has at least ten counts. This sequence joins TRBV10-3 and TRBJ2-1; 11 nucleotides align to TRBD2. Trimming at V came to 6 bases and at J to 4 bases, leaving 5 bases not matched to a gene. This CDR3 contains 15 residues. The germline V gene has CDR1 ENHRY and CDR2 SYGVKD. The CDR3 loop reads CAISDTSGSYNEQFF. CDR3 DNA: TGTGCCATCAGCGATACTAGCGGGAGTTACAATGAGCAGTTCTTC.

There are many counts of this clonotype. The chain carries TRBV11-2 and TRBJ2-7, with 7 bases that match TRBD2. This CDR3 comprises 15 residues. Germline CDR1 SGHAT, CDR2 FQNNGV. Trimming took 0 bases from V and 2 from J; bases not matched to a gene: 4. The CDR3 nucleotides are TGTGCCAGCAGCTTAGAGGGCCTAGCGGCCTACGAGCAGTACTTC. The encoded protein is CASSLEGLAAYEQYF.

This clonotype was observed at least ten times. The J gene is TRBJ2-5, the V gene TRBV6-2 or TRBV6-3, with TRBD2 identical over 7 bases. The length of the CDR3 is 15 residues. CDR1 is MNHEY, CDR2 SVGEGT, per germline. The trim removed 0 bases at V and 3 bases at J, leaving 4 bases unmatched. CDR3 bases: TGTGCCAGCAGTTACTCGAAGGCGGGAGAAGAGACCCAGTACTTC. Its protein is CASSYSKAGEETQYF.

This clonotype was counted ten times or more. In nucleotides, the CDR3 is TGTGCCAGCAGCCACGTAGGGGGAAACACTGAAGCTTTCTTT. It codes for CASSHVGGNTEAFF. The rearrangement uses TRBV3-1 and TRBJ1-1; D is perhaps TRBD1 (6 bases). This CDR3 contains 14 residues. Germline CDR1 LGHDT, CDR2 YNNKEL (reference sequence). Trimming removed 3 bases from V and 2 bases from J, with 10 bases in between.